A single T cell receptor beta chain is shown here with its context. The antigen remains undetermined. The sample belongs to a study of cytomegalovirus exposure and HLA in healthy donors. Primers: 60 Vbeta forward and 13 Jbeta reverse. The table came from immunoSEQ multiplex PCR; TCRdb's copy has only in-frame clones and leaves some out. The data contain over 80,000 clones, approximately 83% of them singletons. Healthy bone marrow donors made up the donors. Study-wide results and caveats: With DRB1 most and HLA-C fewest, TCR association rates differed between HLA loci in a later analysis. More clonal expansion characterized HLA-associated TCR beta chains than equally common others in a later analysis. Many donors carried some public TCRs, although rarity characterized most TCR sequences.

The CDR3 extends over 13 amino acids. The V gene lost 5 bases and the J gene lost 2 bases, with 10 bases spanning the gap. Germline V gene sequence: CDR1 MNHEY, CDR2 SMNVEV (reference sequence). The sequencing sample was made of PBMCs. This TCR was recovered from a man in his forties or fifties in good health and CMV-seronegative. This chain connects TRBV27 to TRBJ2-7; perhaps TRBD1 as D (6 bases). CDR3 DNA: TGTGCCAGCAGTCTTCAGGGGACCTACGAGCAGTACTTC. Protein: CASSLQGTYEQYF.